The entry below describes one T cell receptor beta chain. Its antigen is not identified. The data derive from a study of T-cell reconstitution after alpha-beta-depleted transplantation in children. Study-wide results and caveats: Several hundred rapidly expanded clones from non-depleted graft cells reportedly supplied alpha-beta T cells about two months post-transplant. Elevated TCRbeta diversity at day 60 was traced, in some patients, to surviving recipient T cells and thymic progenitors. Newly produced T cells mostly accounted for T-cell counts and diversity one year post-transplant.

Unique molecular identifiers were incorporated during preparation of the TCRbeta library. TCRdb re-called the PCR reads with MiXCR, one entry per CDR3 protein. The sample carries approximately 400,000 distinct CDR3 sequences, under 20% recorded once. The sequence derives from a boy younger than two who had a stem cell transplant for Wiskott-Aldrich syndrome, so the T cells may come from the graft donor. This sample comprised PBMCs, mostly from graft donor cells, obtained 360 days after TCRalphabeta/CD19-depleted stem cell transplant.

DNA for the CDR3: TGTGCCAGCAGTTTAAGAGCGGGAGGCCGCGCTGAGCAGTACTTC. Protein sequence: CASSLRAGGRAEQYF. This chain connects TRBV12-3 or TRBV12-4 to TRBJ2-7; 9 positions match TRBD2. V dropped 2 bases and J dropped 7; count of bases not matched to a gene: 9. The CDR3 loop spans 15 amino acids.